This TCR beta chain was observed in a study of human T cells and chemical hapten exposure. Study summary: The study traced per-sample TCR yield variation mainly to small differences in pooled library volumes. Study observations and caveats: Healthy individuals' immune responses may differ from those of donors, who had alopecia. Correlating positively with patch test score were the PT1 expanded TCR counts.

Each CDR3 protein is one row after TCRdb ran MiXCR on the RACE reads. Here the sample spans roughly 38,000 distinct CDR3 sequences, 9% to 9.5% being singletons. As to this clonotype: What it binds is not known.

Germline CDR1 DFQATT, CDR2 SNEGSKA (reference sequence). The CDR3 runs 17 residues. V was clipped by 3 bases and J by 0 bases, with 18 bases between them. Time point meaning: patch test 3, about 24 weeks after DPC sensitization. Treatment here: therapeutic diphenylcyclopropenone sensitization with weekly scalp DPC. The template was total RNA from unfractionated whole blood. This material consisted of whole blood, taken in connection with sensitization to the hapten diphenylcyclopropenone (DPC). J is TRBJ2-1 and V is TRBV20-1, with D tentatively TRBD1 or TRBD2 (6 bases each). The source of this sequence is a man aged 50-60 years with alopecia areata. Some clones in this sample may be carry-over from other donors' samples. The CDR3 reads CSARSGEVISSYNEQFF. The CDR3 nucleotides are TGCAGTGCTAGGTCAGGGGAGGTAATCAGCTCCTACAATGAGCAGTTCTTC.